The TCR beta chain described here comes from a study of T-cell memory formation after mild COVID-19. Study context: TCR clusters mostly belonged to single donors.

The study, taken as a whole, reports: CM and EM subsets held most contracting CD4+ clones; EMRA held CD8+ ones.

This clonotype occurred a few times. Its cognate antigen is unknown. Germline-derived CDR1 and CDR2 are LGHDT and YNNKEL (reference sequence). The CDR3 runs to 12 residues. V was trimmed by 3 bases and J by 4 bases, leaving 5 bases between them. Constant-segment primers and 5'RACE yielded cDNA libraries for TCR alpha and TCR beta, each carrying sample barcodes and UMIs. MiXCR, run by TCRdb on the 5' RACE reads, gives a single entry per CDR3 protein. The table has 300,000 to 350,000 distinct CDR3 sequences, around an eighth seen once; the top ten hold 21%. The sequence came from a man aged 18-30 years who had mild COVID-19 (a few samples of this study predate the infection). Cell type and time point are not known. The sample was PBMCs or a T cell subset sorted from them (not recorded which). The chain is built from TRBV3-1 and TRBJ2-3; D is unresolved. In nucleotides, the CDR3 is TGTGCCAGCAGCCACCTAGCAGATACGCAGTATTTT. It codes for CASSHLADTQYF.